This TCR beta chain was profiled in a study of blood T cell repertoires in COVID-19. Study-wide background: PBMCs, B-cell-depleted T cells, or T cells were the source of the cDNA or gDNA that made up the material.

Original handling: Cell counts per sample came from amplifying reference gene primers. Profiling relied on immunoSEQ multiplex PCR, and the TCRdb table lists in-frame clones only, not all of them. The V and J calls and clone size come from that table; D and trimming were worked out from the DNA. The sample has approximately 90,000 clones, over 65% seen once. With 0 bases removed from V and 0 bases from J, the gap between germline ends came to 7 bases. Per the germline V gene, CDR1 is SGHDT and CDR2 is YYEEEE. This CDR3 region has 14 residues. The V gene is TRBV5-6, the J gene TRBJ2-7; D is unresolved. This receptor was taken from a human donor in a cohort sampled during active COVID-19. The specimen was peripheral blood. CDR3 loop: CASSLAGFSYEQYF. CDR3 nucleotide sequence: TGTGCCAGCAGCTTGGCCGGGTTCTCCTACGAGCAGTACTTC.